This passage covers 10 T cell receptor beta chains from one sample sequenced in a study of control samples from healthy donors and cancer patients. Method: immunoSEQ multiplex PCR; TCRdb's copy keeps in-frame clones and lacks some. The sample lists 80,000 or so clones; approximately 92% were seen once. Input material: blood. The receptors shown here come from a woman in her sixties or seventies in good health.

The chain has TRBV18 and TRBJ1-5; D ambiguous. Germline CDR1 and CDR2: KGHSH and LQKENI. V dropped 1 base and J dropped 3 bases, with 7 bases sitting between them. The CDR3 has 14 amino acids. The CDR3 spells CASSPQGSNQPQHF. DNA of the CDR3: TGTGCCAGCTCACCACAGGGTTCCAATCAGCCCCAGCATTTT.

This chain links TRBV4-2 with TRBJ2-7; D possibly uses TRBD1 or TRBD2 (6 bases each). Trimming cost V 0 bases and J 6 bases, with 12 bases left between them. The CDR3 totals 14 residues. Per the germline V gene, CDR1 is LGHNA and CDR2 is YNFKEQ. CDR3 nucleotides: TGTGCCAGCAGCCAAGATAGCGGACAGAGCGAGCAGTACTTC. It specifies CASSQDSGQSEQYF.

Only a few counts were recorded for this clone. CDR3 protein: CASSLSGPNTEAFF. DNA of the CDR3: TGTGCCAGCAGCTTATCAGGGCCGAACACTGAAGCTTTCTTT. The chain is built from TRBV7-8 and TRBJ1-1; D possibly corresponds to TRBD1 (5 bases). V lost 2 bases and J 1 base, leaving 8 bases between the germline ends. Germline CDR1 SGHVS, CDR2 FQNEAQ. CDR3 length: 14 amino acids.

The chain links TRBV19 to TRBJ1-2, with TRBD1 identical over 7 bases. The junction had 5 bases not matched to a gene; V was cut back by 3 bases and J by 4 bases. Germline CDR1 is LNHDA and CDR2 is SQIVND (reference sequence). The CDR3 covers 14 residues. The CDR3 spells CASSIRQGLYGYTF. The CDR3 coding sequence is TGTGCCAGTAGTATTCGACAGGGACTCTATGGCTACACCTTC.

The chain has TRBV10-3 and TRBJ1-3, with a weak D call TRBD1 (5 bases). The CDR3 sequence is 11 residues long. CDR1 and CDR2 (germline): ENHRY, SYGVKD. Trimming left V 11 bases short and J 4 bases short, with 9 bases between. The CDR3 is CAGGPGNTIYF. CDR3 sequence (DNA): TGTGCCGGGGGACCGGGAAACACCATATATTTT.

As concerns this clone: Other DNA sequences in this sample translate to the same CDR3. J is TRBJ1-4 and V is TRBV28, with 9 nucleotides matching TRBD1. The germline V gene has CDR1 MDHEN and CDR2 SYDVKM. After removal of 4 bases from V and 8 bases from J, the junction contained 5 bases not matched to a gene. This CDR3 is built from 14 residues. The CDR3 DNA follows: TGTGCCAGCAGTTCGGGACAGGGTGGGGAAAAACTGTTTTTT. Translating gives CASSSGQGGEKLFF. The whole variable domain, remainder taken from reference TRBV28 and TRBJ1-4, is DVKVTQSSRYLVKRTGEKVFLECVQDMDHENMFWYRQDPGLGLRLIYFSYDVKMKEKGDIPEGYSVSREKKERFSLILESASTNQTSMYLCASSSGQGGEKLFFGSGTQLSVL.

The chain is built from TRBV4-2 and TRBJ2-7; no definite D call. V lost 0 bases and J lost 7, with 16 bases in between. Germline values: CDR1 LGHNA, CDR2 YNFKEQ. This CDR3 is built from 15 residues. Written as DNA, the CDR3 is TGTGCCAGCAGCCAAGATAGGCGTCCCGCGCGGGAGCAGTACTTC. This translates into CASSQDRRPAREQYF.

J is TRBJ2-1 and V is TRBV21-1. TRBV21-1 is a pseudogene. The CDR3 spans 16 residues. In DNA, the CDR3 is TGTGCCAGCAGCAAAAACCCGGGCAGCTCCTACAATGAGCAGTTCTTC. It yields the protein CASSKNPGSSYNEQFF.

This chain uses TRBV24-1 with TRBJ2-7, with 7 bases identical to TRBD1. V lost 5 bases, J lost 5 bases, and 5 bases stayed unmatched. The CDR3 loop spans 13 amino acids. Germline CDR1 is KGHDR and CDR2 is SFDVKD. The CDR3 nucleotides are TGTGCCACCAGTGGAGACAGGGTCAACGAGCAGTACTTC. It specifies CATSGDRVNEQYF.

The rearrangement joins TRBV28 to TRBJ1-1, with TRBD1 as a possible D gene (6 bases). Germline V gene sequence: CDR1 MDHEN, CDR2 SYDVKM. Trimming left V 8 bases short and J 11 bases short, with 30 bases between. CDR3 size: 16 residues. The CDR3 nucleotides are TGTGCCAGCCGGAATAGGGGGAGACAGATCGCCCCTTTCGCTTTCTTT. It codes for CASRNRGRQIAPFAFF.